This entry describes one TCR beta chain. Antigen specificity is unknown. The sample belongs to a study of STAT3 mutations in large granular lymphocyte leukemia. Study at large: Among longitudinally sequenced T-LGLL patients, roughly half had canonical activating STAT3 mutations detected.

Average productive template count per sample was some 44,000. The table came from immunoSEQ multiplex PCR; TCRdb's copy has only in-frame clones and leaves some out. The data hold 4,500 to 6,000 clones, with roughly 94% observed a single time. The CDR3 has 15 residues. From germline, CDR1 is LGHNA and CDR2 YNFKEQ. Trimming cost V 1 base and J 6 bases; bases outside gene matches: 5. General observations from the study: Persisting codominant clonotypes may have hidden a small pathogenic clone. Every T-LGLL patient had at least one immunodominant TCRbeta clonotype.

This sequence joins TRBV4-2 and TRBJ2-2, with 7 bases aligning to TRBD2. The TCR sequence derives from a man in his sixties with T-cell large granular lymphocyte leukemia. Some clones in this sample may be carry-over from other donors' samples. The sequenced sample consisted of peripheral blood mononuclear cells. The chain's CDR3 is CASSQGAGVSGELFF. In DNA, the CDR3 is TGTGCCAGCAGCCAAGGGGCGGGAGTCTCCGGGGAGCTGTTTTTT.